The next 32 T cell receptor beta chains were all read from a single sample in a study of shared clonotypes between healthy human individuals. Some clones are missing from TCRdb's copy, which holds only in-frame ones; the method was immunoSEQ multiplex PCR. The sample holds some 1,100,000 clones; 75% to 85% are singletons and the top ten take about 0.52%. Input material: memory CD4+ T cells from PBMCs. The subset: CD45RA-negative fraction. These receptors were obtained from a young man in good health. Some clones in this sample may be carry-over from other donors' samples.

The CDR3, as DNA: TGCGCCAGCAGCCGGGGGGGCGAAGAGACCCAGTACTTC. It specifies CASSRGGEETQYF. The rearrangement uses TRBV5-1 and TRBJ2-5, with 8 bases matching TRBD2. The CDR3 is made up of 13 amino acids. CDR1 SGHRS and CDR2 YFSETQ come from the germline V gene. Trimming at V came to 4 bases and at J to 3 bases, leaving 2 bases not matched to a gene.

The V call is TRBV5-1, the J call TRBJ1-4; D might be TRBD1 (6 bases). The CDR3 consists of 14 residues. CDR1 SGHRS and CDR2 YFSETQ come from the germline V gene. The V end was cut by 4 bases, the J end by 5 bases, with 12 bases between. For the CDR3, the DNA is TGCGCCAGCAGCGACCCCCAGGGGAATGAAAAACTGTTTTTT. Protein: CASSDPQGNEKLFF.

The rearrangement uses TRBV2 and TRBJ2-5, with a tentative D call TRBD2 (6 bases). CDR3 size: 13 residues. Trimming took off 6 bases at V and 10 bases at J, with 18 bases between the two ends. CDR1 is SNHLY, CDR2 FYNNEI, per germline. DNA of the CDR3: TGTGCCAGCAGGACCGTAGCACTCGGGGGCCAGTACTTC. Translation gives CASRTVALGGQYF.

This clone appeared a single time. The sample contains more than one DNA sequence encoding this CDR3. This chain links TRBV9 with TRBJ2-7, with 10 bases matching TRBD2. Trimming took 2 bases from V and 4 from J; bases not matched to a gene: 3. The V gene's germline CDR1 is SGDLS and CDR2 YYNGEE. CDR3 length equals 14 residues. CDR3 protein: CASSVTSGTYEQYF. The CDR3 DNA reads TGTGCCAGCAGCGTTACTAGCGGGACGTACGAGCAGTACTTC.

The V call is TRBV5-1, the J call TRBJ2-2, with D maybe TRBD1 (5 bases). Germline V gene sequence: CDR1 SGHRS, CDR2 YFSETQ. V was trimmed by 1 base and J by 4 bases, leaving 11 bases between them. There are 15 residues in the CDR3. CDR3: CASSLWGEGTGELFF. The CDR3 DNA reads as TGCGCCAGCAGCTTGTGGGGCGAAGGCACCGGGGAGCTGTTTTTT.

This clone was observed a few times. This rearrangement joins TRBV7-8 to TRBJ2-7; 10 bases align to TRBD2. This CDR3 has 15 amino acids. V was clipped by 7 bases and J by 6 bases; unmatched bases: 12. CDR1 SGHVS and CDR2 FQNEAQ come from the germline V gene. The CDR3 loop is CASTTSGTSVLEQYF. Written as DNA, the CDR3 is TGTGCCAGCACCACCTCCGGGACTAGCGTCCTCGAGCAGTACTTC.

This chain joins TRBV21-1 and TRBJ2-7; the listed D gene, TRBD2, was not tested against the DNA. TRBV21-1 counts as a pseudogene. The CDR3 contains 13 residues. The CDR3 spells CANHSGSSYEQYF. DNA for the CDR3: TGTGCCAACCATAGCGGGAGCTCCTACGAGCAGTACTTC.

This clone was observed many times. The J gene is TRBJ2-2, the V gene TRBV30; D not certain. Trimming shortened V by 0 bases and J by 1 base, and 6 bases separated the two germline ends. This CDR3 has 14 amino acids. From germline, CDR1 is GTSNPN and CDR2 SVGIG (reference sequence). The CDR3 region has the DNA TGTGCCTGGAGTGTAGCCAGGAACACCGGGGAGCTGTTTTTT. It encodes CAWSVARNTGELFF.

Only one count was recorded for this clone. CDR3 region: CATAVSLHSGANVLTF. In DNA, the CDR3 is TGTGCCACCGCAGTCAGCCTCCACTCTGGGGCCAACGTCCTGACTTTC. This rearrangement joins TRBV15 to TRBJ2-6, with unresolved D. V was pared by 8 bases and J by 0 bases, with 14 bases between. This CDR3 is built from 16 residues. Germline CDR1 and CDR2: LNHNV and YYDKDF (reference sequence). Complete variable domain (other parts from reference TRBV15 and TRBJ2-6): DAMVIQNPRYQVTQFGKPVTLSCSQTLNHNVMYWYQQKSSQAPKLLFHYYDKDFNNEADTPDNFQSRRPNTSFCFLDIRSPGLGDTAMYLCATAVSLHSGANVLTFGAGSRLTVL.

This chain uses TRBV6-1 with TRBJ2-3; no definite D call. The CDR3 runs 13 residues. Per the germline V gene, CDR1 is MNHNS and CDR2 is SASEGT. V dropped 2 bases and J dropped 10 bases, with 13 bases sitting between them. The CDR3 here is CASSEWVRAPQYF. The CDR3 DNA reads as TGTGCCAGCAGTGAATGGGTCCGAGCCCCGCAGTATTTT.

This clone came up once. The chain uses TRBV6-1 and TRBJ2-7; D is unresolved. This CDR3 has 12 amino acids. V lost 8 bases to trimming and J lost 0 bases, with 8 bases between them. Germline V gene data show CDR1 as MNHNS and CDR2 as SASEGT. CDR3: CASFPGSYEQYF. The CDR3 DNA sequence: TGTGCCAGCTTCCCAGGCTCCTACGAGCAGTACTTC.

The chain has TRBV9 and TRBJ1-5; TRBD1 agrees at 9 bases. The CDR3 covers 16 residues. Trimming cost V 3 bases and J 6 bases; bases outside gene matches: 10. Germline CDR1 reads SGDLS; CDR2 reads YYNGEE. The CDR3 loop reads CASSADPGTGSQPQHF. CDR3 coding DNA: TGTGCCAGCAGCGCAGACCCCGGGACAGGGTCTCAGCCCCAGCATTTT.

Details on this clone: The sample contains more than one DNA sequence encoding this CDR3. This chain links TRBV5-1 with TRBJ2-5, with 8 bases aligning to TRBD2. The germline gives CDR1 SGHRS, CDR2 YFSETQ. After removal of 2 bases from V and 1 base from J, the junction contained 1 base not matched to a gene. The CDR3 is 14 residues long. The chain's CDR3 is CASSFTSGQETQYF. The CDR3 DNA reads as TGCGCCAGCAGCTTTACTAGCGGCCAAGAGACCCAGTACTTC. Based on the CDR3 plus reference TRBV5-1 and TRBJ2-5, the full variable domain is KAGVTQTPRYLIKTRGQQVTLSCSPISGHRSVSWYQQTPGQGLQFLFEYFSETQRNKGNFPGRFSGRQFSNSRSEMNVSTLELGDSALYLCASSFTSGQETQYFGPGTRLLVL.

The genes are TRBV4-3 and TRBJ2-2; TRBD2 agrees at 8 bases. V was clipped by 2 bases and J by 3 bases; unmatched bases: 8. The CDR3 is made up of 17 amino acids. Germline V gene sequence: CDR1 LGHNA, CDR2 YSLEER. CDR3 sequence reads: CASSQLSGGRDTGELFF. The CDR3 bases are TGCGCCAGCAGCCAACTAAGCGGGGGCAGGGACACCGGGGAGCTGTTTTTT.

The V gene is TRBV6-1, the J gene TRBJ2-1; the D is unclear. The CDR3 sequence is 15 residues long. Germline V lookup: CDR1 MNHNS, CDR2 SASEGT. V was cut by 4 bases and J by 1 base, with 11 bases left in between. The CDR3 sequence: CASSGSLGSYNEQFF. DNA for the CDR3: TGTGCCAGCAGTGGGAGTTTGGGGTCCTACAATGAGCAGTTCTTC.

The chain employs TRBV11-2 and TRBJ1-1; D remains unclear. Per germline, CDR1 SGHAT and CDR2 FQNNGV. This CDR3 has 13 amino acids. V lost 7 bases and J 0 bases, leaving 9 bases between the germline ends. Here the CDR3 reads CASTDSMNTEAFF. DNA of the CDR3: TGTGCCAGCACCGACTCAATGAACACTGAAGCTTTCTTT.

The chain links TRBV6-5 to TRBJ2-7; D might be TRBD1 or TRBD2, each matching 5 bases. Germline V gene data show CDR1 as MNHEY and CDR2 as SVGAGI. This CDR3 comprises 15 residues. Deletions cut 2 bases from V and 3 bases from J, with 14 bases between. DNA of the CDR3: TGTGCCAGCAGTTACGCAGGGAGCGGCGTCTACGAGCAGTACTTC. Its translation is CASSYAGSGVYEQYF.

In its sample, this clone was seen once. The chain links TRBV11-2 to TRBJ2-7; maybe TRBD1 (5 bases). The length of the CDR3 is 15 residues. V was clipped by 2 bases and J by 4 bases, with 15 bases between them. Germline assignment: CDR1 SGHAT and CDR2 FQNNGV. Here the CDR3 DNA reads TGTGCCAGCAGCTTATTTGCGACAGAGGTTTACGAGCAGTACTTC. Amino acids: CASSLFATEVYEQYF.

Regarding this clone: The sample contains more than one DNA sequence encoding this CDR3. The chain joins TRBV30 to TRBJ2-1; D perhaps matches TRBD2 (6 bases). The CDR3 runs 11 residues. V lost 2 bases and J lost 9, with 8 bases in between. The germline gives CDR1 GTSNPN, CDR2 SVGIG (reference sequence). CDR3 in DNA: TGTGCCTGGAGTCTTAGCGGTGAGCAGTTCTTC. Its protein is CAWSLSGEQFF.

The gene calls are TRBV7-3 and TRBJ2-1; TRBD1 aligns across 8 bases. Germline loops: CDR1 SGHTA, CDR2 FQGTGA. J was trimmed by 8 bases and V by 1 base; bases with no gene match: 10. The CDR3 is made up of 16 amino acids. The chain's CDR3 is CASSLSDGQGEDEQFF. The CDR3 nucleotides are TGTGCCAGCAGCTTAAGTGACGGACAGGGTGAGGATGAGCAGTTCTTC.

The chain recombines TRBV5-6 with TRBJ2-7, with 12 positions matching TRBD2. The CDR3 contains 19 residues. Germline assignment: CDR1 SGHDT and CDR2 YYEEEE. V shed 4 bases and J 5 bases; nucleotides not matched to a gene: 19. CDR3 DNA sequence: TGTGCCAGCAGCCAACGGGACAGGGGCCGACTAGCGGGAGTCCACGAGCAGTACTTC. Residues: CASSQRDRGRLAGVHEQYF.

The chain carries TRBV5-1 and TRBJ2-2; TRBD2 matches at 7 bases. This CDR3 is 17 amino acids long. Germline V gene data show CDR1 as SGHRS and CDR2 as YFSETQ. The V gene end was trimmed by 4 bases and the J gene end by 3 bases; junction bases not matched to a gene: 12. The CDR3 sequence is CASSVGRPVGYTGELFF. DNA of the CDR3: TGCGCCAGCAGCGTCGGGAGGCCGGTCGGGTACACCGGGGAGCTGTTTTTT.

The V gene is TRBV6-5, the J gene TRBJ2-5; D is unresolved. Trimming shortened V by 8 bases and J by 2 bases, and 15 bases separated the two germline ends. Germline values: CDR1 MNHEY, CDR2 SVGAGI. There are 14 residues in the CDR3. In DNA form, the CDR3 reads TGTGCCAGCCAGACGTTCGGGCGACAAGAGACCCAGTACTTC. Its translation: CASQTFGRQETQYF.

This rearrangement joins TRBV20-1 to TRBJ1-5; D gene uncertain. V was cut by 2 bases and J by 5 bases, with 4 bases left in between. Germline V gives CDR1 DFQATT, CDR2 SNEGSKA (reference sequence). The CDR3 contains 11 residues. The CDR3 DNA follows: TGCAGTGCTAGATCCGATCAGCCCCAGCATTTT. Encoded protein: CSARSDQPQHF.

The CDR3 nucleotides are TGTGCCAGCAGCTTGGTGGCGCAGCCGAGCTCCTACGAGCAGTACTTC. Translated: CASSLVAQPSSYEQYF. The chain is built from TRBV5-5 and TRBJ2-7; D uncertain. The germline V gene has CDR1 SGHKS and CDR2 YYEKEE (reference sequence). The CDR3 has 16 amino acids. Trimming pared 0 bases from V and 0 bases from J, leaving 13 bases between.

The V gene is TRBV5-1, the J gene TRBJ2-5, with 7 bases that match TRBD1. Germline-derived CDR1 and CDR2 are SGHRS and YFSETQ. With 3 bases clipped from V and 2 bases from J, the junction kept 7 bases outside the gene matches. The CDR3 spans 15 residues. The CDR3, as DNA: TGCGCCAGCAGCTCCTCGGGACAGAGACAAGAGACCCAGTACTTC. This codes for CASSSSGQRQETQYF.

This clone occurred a few times. V and J are TRBV28 and TRBJ2-7; D is perhaps TRBD2 (5 bases). The CDR3 runs to 13 residues. V shed 6 bases and J shed 12 bases, with 21 bases lying between them. CDR1 is MDHEN, CDR2 SYDVKM, per germline. Written as DNA, the CDR3 is TGTGCCAGCAGGGGATTGGGGAGTGGGAGCGTGTACTTC. It encodes CASRGLGSGSVYF.

The genes are TRBV5-4 and TRBJ2-7, with a weak D call TRBD1 (5 bases). V was trimmed by 2 bases and J by 4 bases, leaving 16 bases between them. Germline V lookup: CDR1 SGHNT, CDR2 YYREEE (reference sequence). The CDR3 extends over 15 amino acids. The CDR3 region has the DNA TGTGCCAGCAGCTTCCGTGCAACAGGTCTTTACGAGCAGTACTTC. Its translation: CASSFRATGLYEQYF.

The CDR3 region has the DNA TGCGCCAGCAGCTTGGGGGTCCTTGGGACGTCCGCCAGCGCGCAGTATTTT. Translating it yields CASSLGVLGTSASAQYF. The genes are TRBV5-1 and TRBJ2-3; D might be TRBD1 or TRBD2, each matching 5 bases. This CDR3 has 17 residues. Trimming pared 0 bases from V and 10 bases from J, leaving 24 bases between. Per the germline V gene, CDR1 is SGHRS and CDR2 is YFSETQ.

V gene TRBV5-1 combines with J gene TRBJ2-5; tentatively, D is TRBD1 or TRBD2 (5 bases each). CDR3 size: 15 residues. Trimming stripped 1 base from V and 3 bases from J, with 13 bases between. Germline CDR1 is SGHRS and CDR2 is YFSETQ. The CDR3 sequence: CASSLSGWGKETQYF. Here the CDR3 DNA reads TGCGCCAGCAGCTTGTCAGGGTGGGGGAAAGAGACCCAGTACTTC.

V gene TRBV29-1 combines with J gene TRBJ1-3; no reliable D call. Per germline, CDR1 SQVTM and CDR2 ANQGSEA. This CDR3 has 15 residues. The V end lost 4 bases, the J end lost 0 bases, and 13 bases lay between the germline ends. The CDR3 here is CSVAPDGYSGNTIYF. In nucleotides, the CDR3 is TGCAGCGTTGCACCGGACGGTTACTCTGGAAACACCATATATTTT.

Worth noting for this clone: A much larger clonotype is one base distant, so this may be a read error. The chain recombines TRBV4-3 with TRBJ2-5; 9 nucleotides agree with TRBD1. The germline gives CDR1 LGHNA, CDR2 YSLEER. This CDR3 spans 13 amino acids. Trimming at V came to 2 bases and at J to 11 bases, leaving 6 bases not matched to a gene. CDR3 in DNA: TGCGCCAGCAGCCAACGGACAGGGGATGAGCAGTACTTC. Translated: CASSQRTGDEQYF.